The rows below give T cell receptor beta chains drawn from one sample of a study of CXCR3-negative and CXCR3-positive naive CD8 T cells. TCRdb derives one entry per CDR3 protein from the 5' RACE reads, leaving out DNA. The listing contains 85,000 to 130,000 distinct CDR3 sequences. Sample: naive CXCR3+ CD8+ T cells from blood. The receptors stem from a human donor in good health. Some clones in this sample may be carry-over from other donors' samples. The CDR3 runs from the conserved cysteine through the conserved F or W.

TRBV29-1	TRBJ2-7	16	CSVEDDGSTSGRGQYF
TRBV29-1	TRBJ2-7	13	CSVRGGGTYEQYF
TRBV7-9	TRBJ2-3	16	CASSLVAGGRTDTQYF
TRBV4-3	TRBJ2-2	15	CASSQDAGGIGELFF
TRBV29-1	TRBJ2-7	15	CSAFITNGLIYEQYF
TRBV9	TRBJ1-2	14	CASSVWGGDYGYTF
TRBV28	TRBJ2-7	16	CASTLAPDPGSYEQYF
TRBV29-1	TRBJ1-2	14	CSVVTGKANYGYTF
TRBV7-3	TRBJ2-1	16	CASSSPIAGGPDEQFF
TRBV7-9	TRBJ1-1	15	CASSSAQMMNTEAFF
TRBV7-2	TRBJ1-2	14	CASSQTGGLEGYTF
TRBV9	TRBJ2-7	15	CASSVGQGAPYEQYF
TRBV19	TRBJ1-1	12	CAARGWDTEAFF
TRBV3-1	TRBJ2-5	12	CASRDDGETQYF
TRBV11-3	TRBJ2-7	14	CASRKERGSYEQYF
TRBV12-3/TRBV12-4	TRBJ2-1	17	CASRLEPGQGDRYEQFF
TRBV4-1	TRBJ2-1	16	CASSQVVGAEYNEQFF
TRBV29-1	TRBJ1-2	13	CSVEDREAYGYTF
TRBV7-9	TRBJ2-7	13	CASSPSGGYEQYF
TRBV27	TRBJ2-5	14	CASSSKTSGETQYF
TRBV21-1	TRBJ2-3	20	CASSKVDSGRARTTTDTQYF
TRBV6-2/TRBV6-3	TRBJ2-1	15	CASSPMTNSYNEQFF
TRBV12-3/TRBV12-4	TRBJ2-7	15	CASSSAGEGNYEQYF
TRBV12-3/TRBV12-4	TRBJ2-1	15	CASSPSGQGFGEQFF
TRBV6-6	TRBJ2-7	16	CASSYSNSDRGDEQYF
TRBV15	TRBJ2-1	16	CATSPRLAGVGDEQFF
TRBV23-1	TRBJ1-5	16	CASSQETGAGNQPQHF
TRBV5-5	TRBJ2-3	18	CASSLEGSWRESPDTQYF
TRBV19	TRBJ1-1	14	CASSTPTGNTEAFF
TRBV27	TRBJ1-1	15	CASSWGTVDNTEAFF
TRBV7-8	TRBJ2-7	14	CASSFSPDSYEQYF
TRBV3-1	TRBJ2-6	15	CASSQDQGGANVLTF
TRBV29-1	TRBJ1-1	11	CSGRQLTEAFF
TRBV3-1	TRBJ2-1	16	CASSHSAGGIDNEQFF
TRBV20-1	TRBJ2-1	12	CSARGLVGEQFF
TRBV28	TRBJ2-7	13	CASSLEALQEQYF
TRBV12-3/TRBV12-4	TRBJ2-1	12	CASSFLVNEQFF
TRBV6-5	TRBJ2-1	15	CASTLTSGIYNEQFF
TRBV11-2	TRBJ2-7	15	CASRGGTERIYEQYF
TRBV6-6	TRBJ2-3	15	CASSYGAETTDTQYF
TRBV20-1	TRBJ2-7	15	CSARDRNGSPYEQYF
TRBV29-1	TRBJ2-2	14	CSVVRQGNTGELFF
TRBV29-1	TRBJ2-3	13	CRVVPDTSDTQYF
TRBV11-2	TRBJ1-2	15	CASSLAPDREHGYTF
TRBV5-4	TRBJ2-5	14	CASSFRTGEETQYF
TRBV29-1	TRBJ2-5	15	CSVDPGQGYQETQYF
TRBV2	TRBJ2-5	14	CASSDNQGQETQYF
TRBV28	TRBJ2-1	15	CASRPPGQIYNEQFF